This TCR beta chain was sequenced in a study of tumor-infiltrating lymphocytes in primary liver carcinoma. DNA and RNA were both co-extracted from about 19-30 mg of bulk tissue that had not been sorted. TCR beta cDNA was prepared out of roughly 500 ng total RNA by means of a constant-region primer. A slightly modified ARM-PCR protocol with three nested multiplex PCR rounds produced these TCR beta libraries. TRBV1-TRBV30 forward and Cbeta reverse primers drove the first two roughly 10-cycle rounds. TCRdb processed the multiplex PCR reads anew with MiXCR; each CDR3 protein has one entry. The data hold roughly 86,000 distinct CDR3 sequences, with just under 70% observed a single time. Germline CDR1 KGHDR, CDR2 SFDVKD. Trimming stripped 4 bases from V and 3 bases from J, with 5 bases between. The CDR3 runs to 12 residues.

The rearrangement links TRBV24-1 to TRBJ1-1; D call uncertain. This receptor was obtained from a man in his forties or fifties with primary liver carcinoma and hepatitis B virus infection. Specimen: tumor-adjacent normal liver tissue. CDR3 DNA sequence: TGTGCCACCAGTGAAACAGACACTGAAGCTTTCTTT. Translation: CATSETDTEAFF.